Listed below are T cell receptor beta chains from one sample, sequenced in a study of OX40 agonist ivuxolimab in advanced cancers. Profiling relied on immunoSEQ multiplex PCR, and the TCRdb table lists in-frame clones only, not all of them. The repertoire holds 70,000 to 95,000 clones, with 80% to 95% as singletons. The specimen was CD4+ or CD8+ T cells sorted from blood, collected in a trial of the OX40 agonist ivuxolimab. These receptors came from an adult with an advanced solid tumor such as melanoma, head and neck, liver or kidney cancer. Both conserved end residues are trimmed from each CDR3. Each record gives: V gene, J gene, CDR3 protein.

TRBV6-1,TRBJ2-5,ASRGIGSPGETQY
TRBV27,TRBJ2-2,ASSPEWAGTGELF
TRBV7-2,.,ASSLAGGYYEQY
TRBV6-5,TRBJ2-7,ASSYSMGERGSEQY
TRBV7-9,TRBJ2-6,ASSSDSGANVLT
TRBV27,TRBJ2-3,ASSSHRGTSVGTQY
TRBV10-3,TRBJ2-5,AISASARGETQY
TRBV5-1,TRBJ2-7,ASSLGQETYEQY
TRBV10-3,TRBJ2-2,AISEPSGTSIGELF
TRBV11-3,TRBJ2-3,ASSLDGRLTDTQY
TRBV30,TRBJ2-1,AWSVLGSYNEQF